This TCR beta chain originates from a study of T cell responses to AZD1222 COVID-19 vaccine. Study-wide points: The donor group comprised mostly white British people and more females; the analysis possibly underestimated clonal diversity.

Germline loops: CDR1 LNHDA, CDR2 SQIVND (reference sequence). The ends lost 4 bases at V and 4 bases at J; junction bases unmatched: 7. This CDR3 has 15 amino acids. Clones were sequenced by immunoSEQ multiplex PCR, and TCRdb holds only the in-frame ones, with some missing. The profile shows over 110,000 clones, 90% of them singletons. As concerns this clone: Its antigen remains unidentified.

The source of this sequence is an adult who received the AZD1222 COVID-19 vaccine. The sample consisted of peripheral blood, taken 28 days after the second AZD1222 dose. The chain recombines TRBV19 with TRBJ1-5; 7 nucleotides line up with TRBD1. CDR3: CASSTQTGINQPQHF. The CDR3, as DNA: TGTGCCAGTAGTACCCAGACAGGGATAAATCAGCCCCAGCATTTT.